This T cell receptor (beta chain) was identified in a study of PD-1 blockade in classical Hodgkin lymphoma (dated by TCRdb to 2020 to 2022). Some background on the complete study: Nivolumab dosing was 3 mg/kg intravenously every 2 weeks, continuing until either disease progression or unacceptable toxicity. The study used CyTOF and TCR beta sequencing to define a peripheral blood immune signature of response to PD-1 blockade in classical Hodgkin lymphoma. The study at large found these results: The study covered only a single clinical trial cohort, and the causes of the repertoire differences, possibly disease activity or prior therapy, were still not defined. Trial patients achieving complete response had baseline diversity similar to newly diagnosed patients, whereas partial responders and progressors had significantly lower diversity. Baseline TCR diversity was reported as lower in newly diagnosed patients than in healthy donors, and lower still in relapsed/refractory patients. Diversity was lower in patients who began nivolumab less than 1 year after ASCT, so these patients were left out of later analyses to avoid confounding by immune reconstitution. By C4D1, a significant rise was seen in CD4+ TCR diversity but not in CD8+ TCR diversity (p=0.0027 vs p=0.16), and the rise was most apparent among complete responders (p=0.02).

Reading the label with the study, this specimen's time point is: cycle 2 day 1 (C2D1) of nivolumab. Every trial patient had relapsed after autologous stem cell transplantation, and cohorts A, B and C differed in prior brentuximab vedotin exposure. A total of 50 to 70 patients with relapsed/refractory classical Hodgkin lymphoma made up the trial cohort, and each patient's best overall response was complete response, partial response or progressive disease. Single-agent nivolumab was administered to trial patients in the multi-cohort phase II CheckMate 205 trial. An independent review committee assessed best overall response using the 2007 International Working Group response criteria. PBMCs from the trial were collected at three points: immediately before nivolumab initiation (C1D1), and during therapy at cycle 2 day 1 and cycle 4 day 1. Peripheral blood was collected in 8 mL Vacutainer Cell Preparation Tubes, from which PBMCs were isolated by centrifugation and then cryopreserved.

Genomic DNA was extracted with the Qiagen DNeasy kit from unsorted PBMCs and from negatively selected CD4+ and CD8+ fractions. Amplification of TCR beta CDR3 regions was done by immunoSEQ multiplex PCR with primers that anneal to V and J segments. Amplification bias was minimized using a synthetic immune receptor repertoire, and residual bias was removed computationally after sequencing. Concerning the study's data processing: Repertoire diversity was quantified as the Shannon entropy index using custom Python scripts. Unsorted, CD4+ and CD8+ repertoires were analyzed separately, except in combined analyses where CD4+ and CD8+ sequences were merged in silico. A clone was considered expanded if an increase in frequency of at least 2-fold after treatment relative to C1D1 was found, and a pseudocount of 0.5 was applied to clones undetected at baseline. Clones with 0 or 1 copy at C1D1 were classified as singleton clones, and clones with 2 or more copies were classified as non-singleton clones. Clones expanded in unsorted samples were annotated as CD4+, CD8+ or unknown by matching protein sequences in sorted samples from the same patient. Diversity changes from C1D1 to C4D1 were tested in paired samples using Wilcoxon tests. TCRdb re-hosts the immuneACCESS table, in-frame sequences only. Its copies lack some clones; in the studies checked, an unresolved V gene accounts for under half of them, and the cause for the rest is not known. V, J and clone size are taken as reported in that table, and D and trimming were inferred from the DNA itself. The sample table shows approximately 99,000 clones, and roughly 79% are seen once. 16% of the sample is in the top ten clones.

About this clone: The target of this receptor is not known. No much larger clonotype is one base removed from it; base qualities were not supplied.

Measured from the cysteine to the phenylalanine, the CDR3 is 17 residues long. Only the CDR3 portion is preserved as DNA: 51 bases, with reading frame beginning at the first base. V lost 2 bases and J lost 5 bases, and the count of bases not matched to a germline gene is 8. CDR1 and CDR2 were assigned from the germline V gene as MNHNS and SASEGT. The V and J genes are TRBV6-1 and TRBJ2-5, with 13 junctional bases fitting TRBD2. The TCR was taken from a human donor with classical Hodgkin lymphoma. Material: peripheral blood mononuclear cells (PBMCs), obtained before the second cycle of nivolumab. The CDR3 protein: CASSEIRTSGSGETQYF. Here is the DNA: TGTGCCAGCAGTGAAATAAGGACTAGCGGGAGTGGGGAGACCCAGTACTTC.